This T cell receptor (beta chain) was sequenced during a study of HIV-infected patients and healthy controls. The study's findings and limits: Size-matched repertoire data failed to replicate the apparent Gini index recovery after therapy in HIV-infected patients. Healthy controls carried many MAIT alpha-chain CDR3s, while HIV+ repertoires had few.

About 480 ng RNA was reverse transcribed with alpha and beta constant-region primers. Alpha and beta chain libraries were made separately by chain-specific third strand synthesis with multiplexing indices. One primer pair amplified all rearrangements per chain; each cDNA got molecular barcodes. TCRdb processed the 5' RACE reads anew with MiXCR; each CDR3 protein has one entry. The table has fewer than 20,000 distinct CDR3 sequences, 6% to 9% seen once; the top ten hold 6.5% to 8.5%. The V gene lost 2 bases and the J gene lost 6 bases, with 8 bases spanning the gap. CDR3 length equals 12 residues. The V gene's germline CDR1 is SGHRS and CDR2 YFSETQ. This clonotype has ten or more counts. What it recognizes is unknown. No cell fractionation was done, so the repertoire covers all unsorted peripheral blood T cells.

The receptor was isolated from an adult in good health. The chain employs TRBV5-1 and TRBJ1-1; D remains unclear. The sequencing input was blood. CDR3 region: CASSFFGPEAFF. The CDR3 coding sequence is TGCGCCAGCAGCTTTTTTGGCCCTGAAGCTTTCTTT.